Sequencing of this T cell receptor beta chain was carried out in a study of CD8 T cells in Susac syndrome. V lost 0 bases and J 8 bases, leaving 10 bases between the germline ends. The CDR3 runs to 13 residues. The germline V gene has CDR1 LGHDT and CDR2 YNNKEL (reference sequence). Random hexamers were used to reverse transcribe an amount of about 0.45 to 1 ug RNA. TCRdb analysed the immunoSEQ multiplex PCR reads with MiXCR anew, one entry per CDR3 protein. The data show approximately 150,000 distinct CDR3 sequences, with approximately 94% seen just once and 0.08% to 0.095% held by the top ten. This clonotype was sampled from a human donor with multiple sclerosis. The rearrangement joins TRBV3-1 to TRBJ1-2, with a weak D call TRBD1 (5 bases). The sample was CD4+ T cells from PBMCs. CDR3 nucleotide sequence: TGTGCCAGCAGCCAAGAGGTGGGACGGGGCTACACCTTC. Protein: CASSQEVGRGYTF.